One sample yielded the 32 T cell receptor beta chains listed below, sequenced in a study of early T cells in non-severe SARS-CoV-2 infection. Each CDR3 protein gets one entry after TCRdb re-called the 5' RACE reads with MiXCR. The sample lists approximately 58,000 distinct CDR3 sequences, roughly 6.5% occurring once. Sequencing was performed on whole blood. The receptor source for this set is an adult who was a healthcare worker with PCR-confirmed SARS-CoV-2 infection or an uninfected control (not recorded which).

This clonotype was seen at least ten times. The CDR3 bases are TGCGCCAGCAGTGAGTATACGGGGGTCTACGAGCAGTACTTC. Translating gives CASSEYTGVYEQYF. The rearrangement joins TRBV10-2 to TRBJ2-7, with TRBD2 as a possible D gene (6 bases). CDR3 length: 14 amino acids. V lost 1 base and J 3 bases, leaving 10 bases between the germline ends. CDR1 is WSHSY and CDR2 is SAAADI in the germline V gene.

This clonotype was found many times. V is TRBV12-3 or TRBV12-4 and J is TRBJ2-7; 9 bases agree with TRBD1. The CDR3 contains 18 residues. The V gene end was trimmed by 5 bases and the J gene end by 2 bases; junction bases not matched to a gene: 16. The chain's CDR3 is CASSPGPHGTGPTYEQYF. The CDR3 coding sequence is TGTGCCAGCAGTCCGGGACCCCATGGGACAGGGCCTACCTACGAGCAGTACTTC.

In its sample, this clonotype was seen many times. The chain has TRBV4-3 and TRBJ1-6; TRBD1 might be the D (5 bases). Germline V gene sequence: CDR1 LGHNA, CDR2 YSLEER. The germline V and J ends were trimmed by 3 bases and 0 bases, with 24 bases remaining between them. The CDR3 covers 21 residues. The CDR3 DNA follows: TGCGCCAGCAGCCAGGGGCGTGACACAGTTTTCTCGAGCTCCTATAATTCACCCCTCCACTTT. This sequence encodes CASSQGRDTVFSSSYNSPLHF.

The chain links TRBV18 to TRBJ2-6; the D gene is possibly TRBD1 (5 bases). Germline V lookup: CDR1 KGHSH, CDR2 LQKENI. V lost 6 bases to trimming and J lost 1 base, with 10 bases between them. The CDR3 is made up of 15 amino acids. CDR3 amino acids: CASSEQGSGANVLTF. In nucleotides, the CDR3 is TGTGCCAGCTCGGAGCAGGGATCTGGGGCCAACGTCCTGACTTTC.

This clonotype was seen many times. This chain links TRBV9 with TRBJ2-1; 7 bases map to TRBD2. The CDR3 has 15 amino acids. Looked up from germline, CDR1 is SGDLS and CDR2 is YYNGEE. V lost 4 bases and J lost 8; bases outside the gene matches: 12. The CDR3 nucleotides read TGTGCCAGCAGCATACGAGCGGGGAGCCGGGATGAGCAGTTCTTC. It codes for CASSIRAGSRDEQFF.

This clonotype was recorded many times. Here the CDR3 reads CSARGSVYGYTF. CDR3 bases: TGCAGTGCTAGGGGCAGTGTCTATGGCTACACCTTC. The chain couples TRBV20-1 to TRBJ1-2; D is unresolved. The V and J ends lost 3 bases and 4 bases respectively, with 9 bases between them. This CDR3 comprises 12 residues. Germline V gene sequence: CDR1 DFQATT, CDR2 SNEGSKA (reference sequence).

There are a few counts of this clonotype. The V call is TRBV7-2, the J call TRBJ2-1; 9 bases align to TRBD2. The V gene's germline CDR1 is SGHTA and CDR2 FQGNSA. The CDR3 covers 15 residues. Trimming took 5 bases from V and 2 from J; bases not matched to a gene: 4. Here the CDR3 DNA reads TGTGCCAGCAGCCCGAGCGGGGGGCCCTACAATGAGCAGTTCTTC. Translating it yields CASSPSGGPYNEQFF.

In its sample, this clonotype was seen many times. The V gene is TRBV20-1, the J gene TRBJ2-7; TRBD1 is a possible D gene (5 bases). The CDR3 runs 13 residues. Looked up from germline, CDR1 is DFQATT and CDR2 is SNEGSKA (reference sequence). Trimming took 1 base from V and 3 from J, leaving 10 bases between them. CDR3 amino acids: CSARGQGVYEQYF. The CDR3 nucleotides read TGCAGTGCTAGAGGGCAGGGCGTCTACGAGCAGTACTTC.

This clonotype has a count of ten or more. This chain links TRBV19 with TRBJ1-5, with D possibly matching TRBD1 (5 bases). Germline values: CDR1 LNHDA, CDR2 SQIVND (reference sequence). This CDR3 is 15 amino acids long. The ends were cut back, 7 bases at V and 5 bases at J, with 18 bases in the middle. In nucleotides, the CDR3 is TGTGCCAGTACCACAACCGGGGGGGATCATCAGCCCCAGCATTTT. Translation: CASTTTGGDHQPQHF.

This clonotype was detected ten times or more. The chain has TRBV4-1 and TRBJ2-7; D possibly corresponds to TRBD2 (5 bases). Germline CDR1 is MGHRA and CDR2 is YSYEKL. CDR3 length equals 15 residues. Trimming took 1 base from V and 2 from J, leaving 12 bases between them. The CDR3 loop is CASSQGVGVTYEQYF. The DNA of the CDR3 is TGCGCCAGCAGCCAAGGAGTCGGGGTTACCTACGAGCAGTACTTC.

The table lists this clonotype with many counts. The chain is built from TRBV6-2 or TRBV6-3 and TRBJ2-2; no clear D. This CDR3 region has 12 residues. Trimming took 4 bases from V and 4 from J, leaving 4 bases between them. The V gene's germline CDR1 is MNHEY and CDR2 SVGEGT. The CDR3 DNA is TGTGCCAGCAGTTCACGCACCGGGGAGCTGTTTTTT. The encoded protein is CASSSRTGELFF.

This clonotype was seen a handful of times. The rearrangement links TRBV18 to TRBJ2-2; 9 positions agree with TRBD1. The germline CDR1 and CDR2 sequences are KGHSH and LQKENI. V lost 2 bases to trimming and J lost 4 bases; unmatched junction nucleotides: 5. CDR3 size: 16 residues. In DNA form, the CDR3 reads TGTGCCAGCTCACCAGCCACAGGGGGCTCCACCGGGGAGCTGTTTTTT. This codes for CASSPATGGSTGELFF.

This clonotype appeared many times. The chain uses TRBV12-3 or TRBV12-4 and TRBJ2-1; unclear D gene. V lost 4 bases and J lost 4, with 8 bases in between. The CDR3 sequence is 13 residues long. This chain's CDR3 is CASSSPPYNEQFF. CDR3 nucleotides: TGTGCCAGCAGTTCGCCCCCTTACAATGAGCAGTTCTTC.

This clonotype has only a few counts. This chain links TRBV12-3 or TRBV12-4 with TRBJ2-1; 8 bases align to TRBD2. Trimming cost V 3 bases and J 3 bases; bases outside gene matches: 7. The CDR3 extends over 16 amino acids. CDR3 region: CASSFLAGGSYNEQFF. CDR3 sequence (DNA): TGTGCCAGCAGTTTCTTGGCGGGGGGAAGCTACAATGAGCAGTTCTTC.

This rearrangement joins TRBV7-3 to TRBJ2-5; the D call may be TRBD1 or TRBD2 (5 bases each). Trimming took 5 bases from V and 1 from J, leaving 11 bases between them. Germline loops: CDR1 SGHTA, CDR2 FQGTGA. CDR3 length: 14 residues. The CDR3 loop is CASSRGPAQETQYF. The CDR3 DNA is TGTGCCAGCAGCCGGGGACCTGCCCAAGAGACCCAGTACTTC.

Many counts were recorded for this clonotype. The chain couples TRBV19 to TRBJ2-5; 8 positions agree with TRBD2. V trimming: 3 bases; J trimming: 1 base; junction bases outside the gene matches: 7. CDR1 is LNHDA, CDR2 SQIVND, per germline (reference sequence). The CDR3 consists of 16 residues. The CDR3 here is CASSIARGGLQETQYF. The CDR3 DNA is TGTGCCAGTAGTATCGCTCGCGGGGGGCTCCAAGAGACCCAGTACTTC.

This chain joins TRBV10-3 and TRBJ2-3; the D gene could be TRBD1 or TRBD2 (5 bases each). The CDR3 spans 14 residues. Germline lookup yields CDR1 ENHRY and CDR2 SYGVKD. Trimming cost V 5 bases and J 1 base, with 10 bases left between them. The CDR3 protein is CAISPGTGTDTQYF. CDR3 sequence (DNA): TGTGCCATCAGTCCGGGGACGGGCACAGATACGCAGTATTTT.

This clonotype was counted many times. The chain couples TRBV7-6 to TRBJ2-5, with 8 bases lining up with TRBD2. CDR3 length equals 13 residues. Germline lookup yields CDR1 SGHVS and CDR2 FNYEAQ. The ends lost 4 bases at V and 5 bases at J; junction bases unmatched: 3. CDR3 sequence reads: CASSSRLAETQYF. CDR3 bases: TGTGCCAGCAGCTCACGACTAGCGGAGACCCAGTACTTC.

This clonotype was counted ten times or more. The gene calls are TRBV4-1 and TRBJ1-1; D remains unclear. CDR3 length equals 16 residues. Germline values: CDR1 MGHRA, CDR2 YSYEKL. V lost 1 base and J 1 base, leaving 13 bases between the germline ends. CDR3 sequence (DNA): TGCGCCAGCAGCCAAGCGTTTGGATCAGCGAACACTGAAGCTTTCTTT. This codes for CASSQAFGSANTEAFF.

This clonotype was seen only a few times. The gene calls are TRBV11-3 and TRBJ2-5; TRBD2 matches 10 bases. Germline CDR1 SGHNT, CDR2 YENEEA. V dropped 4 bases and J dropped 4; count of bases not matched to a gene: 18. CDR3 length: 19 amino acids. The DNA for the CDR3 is TGTGCCAGCAGCTCCCCGCAGCTCCTACTAGCGGGGAAAGGAGAGACCCAGTACTTC. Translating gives CASSSPQLLLAGKGETQYF.

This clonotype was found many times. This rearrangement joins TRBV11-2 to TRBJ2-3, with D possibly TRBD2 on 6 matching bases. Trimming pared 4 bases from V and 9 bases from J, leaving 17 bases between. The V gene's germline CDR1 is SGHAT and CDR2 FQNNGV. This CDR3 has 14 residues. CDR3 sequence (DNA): TGTGCCAGCAGCTCGGACTCGCCTGGGGGGACGCAGTATTTT. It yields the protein CASSSDSPGGTQYF.

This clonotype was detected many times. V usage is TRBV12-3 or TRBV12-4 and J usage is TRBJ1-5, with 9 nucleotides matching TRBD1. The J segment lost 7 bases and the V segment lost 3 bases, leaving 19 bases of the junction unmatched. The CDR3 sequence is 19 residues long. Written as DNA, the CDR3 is TGTGCCAGCAGTTTGGCCCGAGGACAGGGGAGAGGGCCAAAGCAGCCCCAGCATTTT. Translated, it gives CASSLARGQGRGPKQPQHF.

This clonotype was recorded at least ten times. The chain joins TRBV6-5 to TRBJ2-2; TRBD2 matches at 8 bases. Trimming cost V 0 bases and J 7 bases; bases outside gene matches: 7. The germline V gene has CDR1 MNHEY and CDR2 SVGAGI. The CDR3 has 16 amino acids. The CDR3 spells CASSYSSSGGDGELFF. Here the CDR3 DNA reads TGTGCCAGCAGTTACTCGAGCTCGGGAGGGGACGGGGAGCTGTTTTTT.

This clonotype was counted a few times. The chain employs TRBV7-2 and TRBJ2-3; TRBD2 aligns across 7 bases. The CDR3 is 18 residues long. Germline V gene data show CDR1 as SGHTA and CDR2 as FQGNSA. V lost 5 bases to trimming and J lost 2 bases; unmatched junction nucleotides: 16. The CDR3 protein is CASSLRPSRGGTTDTQYF. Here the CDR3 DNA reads TGTGCCAGCAGCCTCAGACCCTCTCGCGGGGGAACCACAGATACGCAGTATTTT.

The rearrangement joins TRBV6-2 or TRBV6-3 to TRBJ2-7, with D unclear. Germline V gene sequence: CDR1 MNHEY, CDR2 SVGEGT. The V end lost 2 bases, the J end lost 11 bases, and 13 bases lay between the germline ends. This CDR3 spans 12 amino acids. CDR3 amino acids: CASSYPDRAKYF. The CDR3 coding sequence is TGTGCCAGCAGTTACCCCGACCGAGCCAAGTACTTC.

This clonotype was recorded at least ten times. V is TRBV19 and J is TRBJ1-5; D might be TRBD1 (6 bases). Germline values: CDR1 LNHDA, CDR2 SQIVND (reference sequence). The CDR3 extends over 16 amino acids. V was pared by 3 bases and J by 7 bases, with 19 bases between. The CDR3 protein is CASSMGQGSWRQPQHF. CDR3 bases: TGTGCCAGTAGTATGGGGCAGGGGAGTTGGAGGCAGCCCCAGCATTTT.

For the CDR3, the DNA is TGTGCCAGCAGTTTAGCCAGGGGAGGCTATGGCTACACCTTC. As protein: CASSLARGGYGYTF. The chain combines TRBV28 with TRBJ1-2, with D possibly TRBD1 on 6 matching bases. Trimming removed 2 bases from V and 4 bases from J, with 11 bases in between. The CDR3 extends over 14 amino acids. Germline V gene lookup returns CDR1 MDHEN and CDR2 SYDVKM.

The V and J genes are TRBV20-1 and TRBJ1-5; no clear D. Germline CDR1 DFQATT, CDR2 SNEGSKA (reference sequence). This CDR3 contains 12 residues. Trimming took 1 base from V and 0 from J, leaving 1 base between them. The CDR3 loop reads CSARGSNQPQHF. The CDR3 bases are TGCAGTGCTAGAGGTAGCAATCAGCCCCAGCATTTT.

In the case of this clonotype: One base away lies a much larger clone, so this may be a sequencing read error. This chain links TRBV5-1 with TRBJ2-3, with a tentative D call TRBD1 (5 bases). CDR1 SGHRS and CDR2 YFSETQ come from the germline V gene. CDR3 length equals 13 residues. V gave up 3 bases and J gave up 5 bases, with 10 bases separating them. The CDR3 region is CASSSAGIDTQYF. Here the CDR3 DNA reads TGCGCCAGCAGCTCCGCAGGGATAGATACGCAGTATTTT.

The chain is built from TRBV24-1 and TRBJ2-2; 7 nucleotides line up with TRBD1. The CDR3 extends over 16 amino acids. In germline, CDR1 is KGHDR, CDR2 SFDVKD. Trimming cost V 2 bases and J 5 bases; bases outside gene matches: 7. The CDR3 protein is CATSDSYRGMTGELFF. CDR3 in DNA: TGTGCCACCAGTGATTCGTACAGGGGAATGACCGGGGAGCTGTTTTTT.

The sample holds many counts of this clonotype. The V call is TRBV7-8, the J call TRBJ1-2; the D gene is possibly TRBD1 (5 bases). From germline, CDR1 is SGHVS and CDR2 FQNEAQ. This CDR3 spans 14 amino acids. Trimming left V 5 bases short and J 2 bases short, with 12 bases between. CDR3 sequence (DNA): TGTGCCAGCAGCCCCAGGCAGGGAAACTATGGCTACACCTTC. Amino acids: CASSPRQGNYGYTF.

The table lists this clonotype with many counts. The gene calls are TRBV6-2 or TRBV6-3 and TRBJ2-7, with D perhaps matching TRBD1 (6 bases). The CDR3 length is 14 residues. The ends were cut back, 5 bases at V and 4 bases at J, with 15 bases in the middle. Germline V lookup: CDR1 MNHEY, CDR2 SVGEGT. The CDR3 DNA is TGTGCCAGCAGTCGCACCGGGACAACATACGAGCAGTACTTC. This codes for CASSRTGTTYEQYF.